This T cell receptor (beta chain) was captured by sequencing in a study of cytomegalovirus exposure and HLA in healthy donors. Study results and limitations: In a later analysis, parvovirus B19, influenza, CMV and Epstein-Barr virus appeared linked to several top co-occurrence clusters. Reports state that TCR beta sequences accurately predicted most subjects' HLA-A and HLA-B alleles. Rates of TCR association differed by HLA locus in a later analysis, with DRB1 highest and HLA-C lowest.

Germline values: CDR1 MGHRA, CDR2 YSYEKL. CDR3 length equals 16 residues. V lost 1 base to trimming and J lost 1 base, with 10 bases between them. As to this clone: Its antigen is still unknown.

Both 60 Vbeta primers and 13 Jbeta primers went into the PCR. The table came from immunoSEQ multiplex PCR; TCRdb's copy has only in-frame clones and leaves some out. The table includes under 150,000 clones, roughly 78% detected once. The sequence was obtained from a man aged 25 to 40 in good health and CMV-seronegative. Sequences were obtained from PBMCs. The chain has TRBV4-1 and TRBJ2-2; tentatively, D is TRBD2 (5 bases). DNA of the CDR3: TGCGCCAGCAGCCAAGGTCTAGCATGGAACACCGGGGAGCTGTTTTTT. Residues: CASSQGLAWNTGELFF.